This T cell receptor beta chain was recorded in a study of T cells expressing NK-cell markers. 5'RACE template switching with UMIs produced the TCR beta cDNA. TCRdb reworked the 5' RACE reads into one entry per CDR3 protein, no DNA. Its table records about 440,000 distinct CDR3 sequences. From germline, CDR1 is SEHNR and CDR2 FQNEAQ (reference sequence). This CDR3 comprises 16 residues. Sample: blood T cells: a sorted CD56 or NKG2C T cell subset, CD4+ or CD8+ T cells, or bulk PBMC T cells (not recorded which). The rearrangement links TRBV7-9 to TRBJ2-1; TCRdb outputs TRBD2, but without DNA this stays unchecked. This receptor was taken from a woman aged 18 to 75 in good health. The CDR3 loop reads CASSYLATYSYNEQFF.